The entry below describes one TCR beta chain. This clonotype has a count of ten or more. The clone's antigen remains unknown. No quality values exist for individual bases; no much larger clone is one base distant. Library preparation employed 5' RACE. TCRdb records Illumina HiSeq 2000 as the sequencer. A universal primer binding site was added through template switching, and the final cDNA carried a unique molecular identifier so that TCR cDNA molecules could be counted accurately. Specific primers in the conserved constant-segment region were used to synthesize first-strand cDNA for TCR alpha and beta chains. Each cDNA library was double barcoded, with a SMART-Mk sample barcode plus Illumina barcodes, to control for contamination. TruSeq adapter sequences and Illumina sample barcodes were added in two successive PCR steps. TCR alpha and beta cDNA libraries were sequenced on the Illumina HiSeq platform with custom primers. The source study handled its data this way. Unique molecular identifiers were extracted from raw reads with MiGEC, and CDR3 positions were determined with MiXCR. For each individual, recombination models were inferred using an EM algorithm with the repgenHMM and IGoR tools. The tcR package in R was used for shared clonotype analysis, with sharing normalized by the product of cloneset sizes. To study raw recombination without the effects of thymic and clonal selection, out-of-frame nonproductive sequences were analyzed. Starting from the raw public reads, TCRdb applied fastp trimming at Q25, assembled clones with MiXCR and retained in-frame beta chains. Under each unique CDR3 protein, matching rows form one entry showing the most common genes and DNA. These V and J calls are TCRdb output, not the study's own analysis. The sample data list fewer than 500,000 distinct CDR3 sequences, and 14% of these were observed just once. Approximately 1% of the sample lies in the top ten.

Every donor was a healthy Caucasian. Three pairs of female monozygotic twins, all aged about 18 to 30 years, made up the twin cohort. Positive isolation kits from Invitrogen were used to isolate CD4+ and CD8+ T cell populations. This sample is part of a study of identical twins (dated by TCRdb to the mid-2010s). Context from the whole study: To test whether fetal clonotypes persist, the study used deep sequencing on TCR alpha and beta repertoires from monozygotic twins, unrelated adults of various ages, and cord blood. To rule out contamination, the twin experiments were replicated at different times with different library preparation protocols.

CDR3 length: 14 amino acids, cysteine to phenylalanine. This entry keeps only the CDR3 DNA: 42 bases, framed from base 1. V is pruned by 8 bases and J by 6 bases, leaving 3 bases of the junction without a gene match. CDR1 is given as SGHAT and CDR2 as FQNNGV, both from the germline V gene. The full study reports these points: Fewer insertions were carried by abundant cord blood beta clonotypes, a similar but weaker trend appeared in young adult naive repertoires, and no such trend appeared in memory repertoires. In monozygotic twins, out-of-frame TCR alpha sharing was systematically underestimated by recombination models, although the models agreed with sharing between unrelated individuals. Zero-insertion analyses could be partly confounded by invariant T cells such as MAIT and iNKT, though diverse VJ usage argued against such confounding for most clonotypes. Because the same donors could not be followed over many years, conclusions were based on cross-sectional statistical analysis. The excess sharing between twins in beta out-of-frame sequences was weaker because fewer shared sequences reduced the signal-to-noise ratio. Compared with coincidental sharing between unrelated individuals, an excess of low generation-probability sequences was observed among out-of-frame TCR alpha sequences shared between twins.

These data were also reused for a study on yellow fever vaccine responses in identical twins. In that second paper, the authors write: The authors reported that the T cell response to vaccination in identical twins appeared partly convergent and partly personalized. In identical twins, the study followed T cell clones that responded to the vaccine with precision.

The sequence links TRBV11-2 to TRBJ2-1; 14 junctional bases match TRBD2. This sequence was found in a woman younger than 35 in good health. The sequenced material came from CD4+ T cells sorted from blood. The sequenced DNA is TGTGCCAGCGTCGGACTAGCGGGAGGCAATGAGCAGTTCTTC. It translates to CASVGLAGGNEQFF.